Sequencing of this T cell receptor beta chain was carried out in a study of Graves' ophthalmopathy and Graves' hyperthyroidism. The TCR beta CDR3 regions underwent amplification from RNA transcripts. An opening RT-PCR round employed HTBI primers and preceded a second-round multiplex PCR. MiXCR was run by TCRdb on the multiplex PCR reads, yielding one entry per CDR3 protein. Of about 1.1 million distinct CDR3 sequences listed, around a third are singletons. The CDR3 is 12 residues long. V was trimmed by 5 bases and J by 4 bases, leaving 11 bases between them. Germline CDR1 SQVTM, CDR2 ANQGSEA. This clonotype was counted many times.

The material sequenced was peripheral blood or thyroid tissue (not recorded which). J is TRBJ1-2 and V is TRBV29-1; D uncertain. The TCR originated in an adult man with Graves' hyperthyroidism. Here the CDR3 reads CSVRYSVYGYTF. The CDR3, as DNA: TGCAGCGTTCGGTACAGCGTCTATGGCTACACCTTC.